The rows below give T cell receptor beta chains drawn from one sample of a study of long-term antiretroviral therapy in people with HIV. The repertoire was sequenced with immunoSEQ multiplex PCR; TCRdb's copy has only in-frame clones and lacks some. The sample comprises about 14,000 clones, around 90% of which are singletons, and around a tenth rests with the top ten. Here the sequenced sample was unsorted PBMCs, taken 6.2 years after starting antiretroviral therapy. The origin of the receptors is a man aged 35 to 55 with HIV. Both conserved end residues are part of each CDR3. A D gene is named only where the DNA matches it firmly. The size field is filled for only some rows; it gives once, few, many or a size class.

clone_size j_call v_call d_call cdr3_aa cdr3_nt
NA TRBJ1-5 TRBV30 NA CAWSVDFRGQPQHF TGTGCCTGGAGTGTAGATTTCCGGGGACAGCCCCAGCATTTT
NA TRBJ1-5 TRBV29-1 NA CSAGYSNQPQHF TGCAGCGCGGGTTATAGCAATCAGCCCCAGCATTTT
medium-sized TRBJ1-3 TRBV7-6 NA CASSLDNRVTSGNTIYF TGTGCCAGCAGCTTAGATAACAGGGTGACCTCTGGAAACACCATATATTTT
NA TRBJ2-7 TRBV2 NA CASSGSRGREQYF TGTGCCAGCAGTGGGTCACGCGGGCGGGAGCAGTACTTC
NA TRBJ1-5 TRBV4-3 NA CASSQDRQYNQPQHF TGCGCCAGCAGCCAAGATCGGCAGTACAATCAGCCCCAGCATTTT
NA TRBJ2-3 TRBV4-3 NA CASSQDRSTDTQYF TGCGCCAGCAGCCAGGACAGAAGCACAGATACGCAGTATTTT
NA TRBJ1-5 TRBV6-4 TRBD1 CASSYGQDRPQHF TGTGCCAGCAGTTACGGACAGGATCGCCCCCAGCATTTT
NA TRBJ2-3 TRBV5-6 NA CASSLGLGTDTQYF TGTGCCAGCAGCTTGGGGTTGGGCACAGATACGCAGTATTTT
NA TRBJ1-5 TRBV27 NA CASSLLGGNQPQHF TGTGCCAGCAGTTTATTGGGAGGCAATCAGCCCCAGCATTTT
NA TRBJ2-3 TRBV2 TRBD1 CASSELGQGLSDTQYF TGTGCCAGCAGTGAATTGGGACAGGGGTTGTCGGATACGCAGTATTTT
NA TRBJ2-1 TRBV7-2 TRBD2 CASSLGGGRLGEEQFF TGTGCCAGCAGCTTAGGGGGCGGGAGGCTAGGGGAGGAGCAGTTCTTC
NA TRBJ2-7 TRBV5-1 TRBD1 CASSLRDRGLLTYEQYF TGCGCCAGCAGCTTGAGGGACAGGGGGCTTTTAACCTACGAGCAGTACTTC
few TRBJ2-1 TRBV14 TRBD2 CASSPGLANPYNEQFF TGTGCCAGCAGCCCGGGACTAGCGAACCCTTACAATGAGCAGTTCTTC
NA TRBJ1-2 TRBV18 TRBD1 CASSPWTGLDYGYTF TGTGCCAGCTCACCATGGACAGGGTTGGACTATGGCTACACCTTC
once TRBJ2-5 TRBV7-6 NA CASTPRRETQYF TGTGCCAGCACCCCCCGGCGGGAGACCCAGTACTTC
NA TRBJ2-3 TRBV4-3 NA CASSQALLRGTSTDTQYF TGCGCCAGCAGCCAGGCCCTCCTCCGTGGGACTAGCACAGATACGCAGTATTTT
NA TRBJ2-5 TRBV19 NA CASSTGLGAETQYF TGTGCCAGTAGTACAGGGTTAGGGGCAGAGACCCAGTACTTC
NA TRBJ2-1 TRBV10-3 TRBD2 CAISDLSGRSYNEQFF TGTGCCATCAGTGACCTTAGCGGGAGATCCTACAATGAGCAGTTCTTC
NA TRBJ2-7 TRBV25-1 NA CASGGTANYEQYF TGTGCCAGCGGAGGGACAGCAAATTACGAGCAGTACTTC
NA TRBJ2-7 TRBV27 TRBD1 CATRGQTTYEQYF TGTGCCACCCGGGGACAGACTACCTACGAGCAGTACTTC
few TRBJ2-1 TRBV4-3 TRBD2 CASSKIAGAENEQFF TGCGCCAGCAGCAAGATAGCGGGAGCAGAAAATGAGCAGTTCTTC
NA TRBJ2-7 TRBV10-3 NA CATTNETGTIYEQYF TGTGCCACCACGAATGAGACGGGGACGATCTACGAGCAGTACTTC
NA TRBJ1-2 TRBV29-1 TRBD1 CSARTGDGYTF TGCAGCGCCCGGACAGGGGATGGCTACACCTTC
NA TRBJ2-1 TRBV6-1 TRBD1 CAFGGQGFDNEQFF TGTGCCTTCGGAGGACAGGGGTTTGACAATGAGCAGTTCTTC
once TRBJ2-5 TRBV2 TRBD1 CASSVRTGMGQETQYF TGTGCCAGCAGTGTACGGACAGGGATGGGTCAAGAGACCCAGTACTTC
NA TRBJ2-7 TRBV27 TRBD2 CASSLSSGLAGGDHEQYF TGTGCCAGCAGTTTATCGTCCGGACTAGCGGGAGGAGACCACGAGCAGTACTTC
NA TRBJ2-7 TRBV4-2 NA CASSQDPRPGTTDYEQYF TGTGCCAGCAGCCAAGACCCACGACCAGGGACCACGGACTACGAGCAGTACTTC
NA TRBJ1-1 TRBV19 NA CASHWTGGSEAFF TGTGCCAGCCATTGGACTGGGGGTTCTGAAGCTTTCTTT
large TRBJ2-1 TRBV29-1 NA CSVVRGKADEQFF TGCAGCGTTGTTCGCGGAAAAGCCGATGAGCAGTTCTTC
NA TRBJ1-5 TRBV4-1 NA CASSPRAGNPWPQHF TGCGCCAGCAGCCCTCGAGCGGGGAACCCGTGGCCCCAGCATTTT
NA TRBJ2-7 TRBV7-9 NA CASSLAEIYYEQYF TGTGCCAGCAGCTTAGCGGAAATCTACTACGAGCAGTACTTC
NA TRBJ1-5 TRBV7-2 NA CASTLDSYSNQPQHF TGTGCCAGCACCCTGGACAGTTATAGCAATCAGCCCCAGCATTTT
once TRBJ1-2 TRBV6-1 TRBD1 CASNSGTGGIYGYTF TGTGCCAGCAATTCCGGGACAGGGGGGATTTATGGCTACACCTTC
NA TRBJ1-2 TRBV28 NA CASRAPLGVNYGYTF TGTGCCAGCAGGGCCCCTCTTGGGGTAAACTATGGCTACACCTTC
NA TRBJ1-5 TRBV28 TRBD1 CASSLLSGQGGLSNQPQHF TGTGCCAGCAGTTTACTCTCGGGACAGGGGGGCCTTAGCAATCAGCCCCAGCATTTT
NA TRBJ2-3 TRBV4-3 TRBD2 CASSQDWYSGSSTDTQYF TGCGCCAGCAGCCAAGATTGGTATAGCGGGTCTAGCACAGATACGCAGTATTTT
NA TRBJ2-5 TRBV10-3 TRBD2 CAISESPSRIWEGPRETQYF TGTGCCATCAGTGAGTCACCCTCACGGATTTGGGAGGGCCCTCGGGAGACCCAGTACTTC
NA TRBJ2-4 TRBV5-4 NA CASSTTVGENIQYF TGTGCCAGCAGCACTACAGTGGGGGAAAACATTCAGTACTTC
once TRBJ2-1 TRBV6-1 TRBD2 CASSLAGGPYEQFF TGTGCCAGCAGCTTAGCGGGAGGGCCCTATGAGCAGTTCTTC
NA TRBJ2-3 TRBV5-1 NA CASSLAPGSTDTQYF TGCGCCAGCAGCTTGGCCCCGGGTAGCACAGATACGCAGTATTTT
NA TRBJ1-5 TRBV15 TRBD1 CATSRDSTGGLQPQHF TGTGCCACCAGCAGAGATAGTACAGGGGGTTTGCAGCCCCAGCATTTT
NA TRBJ1-2 TRBV7-8 NA CASSLASAGPAYGYTF TGTGCCAGCAGCTTAGCCTCAGCAGGCCCTGCCTATGGCTACACCTTC
NA TRBJ2-7 TRBV19 NA CASSISLGDEQYF TGTGCCAGTAGTATCTCTCTTGGGGACGAGCAGTACTTC
NA TRBJ1-2 TRBV29-1 NA CSVEDRQDFNYGYTF TGCAGCGTTGAAGACAGGCAGGATTTTAACTATGGCTACACCTTC
NA TRBJ2-5 TRBV11-2 NA CASNSVQGISETQYF TGTGCCAGCAACAGCGTTCAGGGTATATCGGAGACCCAGTACTTC